This T cell receptor (beta chain) was observed in a study of T-cell memory formation after mild COVID-19. CDR1 is SQVTM and CDR2 is ANQGSEA in the germline V gene. V shed 5 bases, J shed 1 base, and the junction held 4 bases outside the gene matches. This CDR3 comprises 13 residues. This clonotype has only a few counts. TCRdb passed the 5' RACE reads through MiXCR, listing each CDR3 protein once. The profile shows under 300,000 distinct CDR3 sequences, 8% to 9.5% of them singletons. The chain employs TRBV29-1 and TRBJ1-2; 7 bases align to TRBD1. Sequencing was carried out using PBMCs or a T cell subset sorted from them (not recorded which). The clonotype was recovered from a man aged 18 to 30 who had mild COVID-19 (a few samples of this study predate the infection). Cell type and time point are not known. The CDR3 is CSVRDSNNYGYTF. As DNA, the CDR3 is TGCAGCGTTCGGGACAGTAATAACTATGGCTACACCTTC.